A selection of T cell receptor beta chains follows, all from one sample in a study of blood T cell repertoires in COVID-19. Sequenced by immunoSEQ multiplex PCR; TCRdb stores in-frame clones only, minus some. The top ten clones hold 5% to 5.5% of a sample with fewer than 85,000 clones, about 83% of them seen once. Sequencing input: peripheral blood. The receptors here all came from a man aged 55 to 70 with acute or convalescent COVID-19. The CDR3 runs from the conserved cysteine through the conserved F or W. The order of the fields is D gene, CDR3 length, V gene, clone size, J gene, CDR3 DNA, CDR3 protein. The D gene is left open where the match is weak. Clone size, where shown, is once, few, many, or a class for clones that have expanded.

D: TRBD1
length: 14
V: TRBV18
size: .
J: TRBJ1-3
DNA: TGTGCCAGCTCACGGGACAGGGGCGGAAACACCATATATTTT
CDR3: CASSRDRGGNTIYF

D: TRBD1
length: 14
V: TRBV29-1
size: .
J: TRBJ2-2
DNA: TGCAGCGTTAGGACAGGGGGCATCACCGGGGAGCTGTTTTTT
CDR3: CSVRTGGITGELFF

D: .
length: 15
V: TRBV18
size: .
J: TRBJ1-1
DNA: TGTGCCAGCTCACCACCGTGGCCGGGAGGGACTGAAGCTTTCTTT
CDR3: CASSPPWPGGTEAFF

D: TRBD1
length: 16
V: TRBV5-4
size: .
J: TRBJ1-1
DNA: TGTGCCGGCCAGGGGGTAGGCGCCGTATTGGGGACTGAAGCTTTCTTT
CDR3: CAGQGVGAVLGTEAFF

D: .
length: 15
V: TRBV5-1
size: once
J: TRBJ2-3
DNA: TGCGCCAGCAGCTTACAGGACCCACAGGTAGATACGCAGTATTTT
CDR3: CASSLQDPQVDTQYF

D: TRBD2
length: 15
V: TRBV5-1
size: .
J: TRBJ2-7
DNA: TGCGCCAGCAGCCCGCTAGCGGGGGCCCAGTACGAGCAGTACTTC
CDR3: CASSPLAGAQYEQYF

D: TRBD2
length: 16
V: TRBV3-1/TRBV3-2
size: .
J: TRBJ2-2
DNA: TGTGCCAGCAGCCAAGCAGCGGGGGGAGGTACCGGGGAGCTGTTTTTT
CDR3: CASSQAAGGGTGELFF

D: TRBD1
length: 15
V: TRBV11-2
size: .
J: TRBJ1-6
DNA: TGTGCCAGCAGCCAGGGACAGGGAGGAAGTTCACCCCTCCACTTT
CDR3: CASSQGQGGSSPLHF

D: .
length: 14
V: TRBV3-1/TRBV3-2
size: .
J: TRBJ1-2
DNA: TGTGCCAGCAGCCAAGAAGGCTCGACAGCTGGCTACACCTTC
CDR3: CASSQEGSTAGYTF

D: TRBD1
length: 18
V: TRBV6-2/TRBV6-3
size: .
J: TRBJ1-5
DNA: TGTGCCAGCAGTTACTCCGATACAGGGGATCCTAGCAATCAGCCCCAGCATTTT
CDR3: CASSYSDTGDPSNQPQHF

D: TRBD2
length: 12
V: TRBV24-1
size: .
J: TRBJ2-7
DNA: TGTGCCACCAGTGCCGGGGGGAACGAGCAGTACTTC
CDR3: CATSAGGNEQYF

D: .
length: 14
V: TRBV6-5
size: .
J: TRBJ1-2
DNA: TGTGCCAGCAGCCCCGGGGGGGAAAGCTATGGCTACACCTTC
CDR3: CASSPGGESYGYTF

D: .
length: 13
V: TRBV7-3
size: .
J: TRBJ2-1
DNA: TGTGCCAGCAGCATGTCCTCGGGTAATGAGCAGTTCTTC
CDR3: CASSMSSGNEQFF